Given below is one TCR beta chain in context. The data stem from a study of blood T cell repertoires in COVID-19. As for the study in general: The samples span acute and convalescent COVID-19 from the United States, Italy and Spain. Sample material is recorded as cDNA or gDNA derived from T cells, B-cell-depleted T cells, or PBMCs.

Authors' analysis steps: How many nucleated cells were present was estimated from reference gene primer amplification. The table came from immunoSEQ multiplex PCR; TCRdb's copy has only in-frame clones and leaves some out. V and J calls plus clone size are reproduced from that table; the DNA served to infer D and trimming. Of roughly 250,000 clones listed, more than 70% were seen once; the top ten hold under 2.5%. Trimming at V came to 4 bases and at J to 8 bases, leaving 5 bases not matched to a gene. Germline values: CDR1 LGHNA, CDR2 YNFKEQ. This CDR3 spans 14 amino acids. The chain is built from TRBV4-2 and TRBJ1-4; 9 bases agree with TRBD1. The receptor was derived from a woman between 45 and 60 years old with acute or convalescent COVID-19. The sample taken for sequencing was peripheral blood. The CDR3 spells CASSPGTGSEKLFF. The CDR3 nucleotides read TGTGCCAGCAGCCCTGGGACAGGGTCCGAAAAACTGTTTTTT.